The 17 T cell receptor beta chains listed next were all sequenced from one sample in a study of blood T cell repertoires in COVID-19. Produced via immunoSEQ multiplex PCR; TCRdb's table is partial and in-frame only. The sample lists approximately 28,000 clones, approximately 66% occurring once. What was sequenced was peripheral blood. These receptors were obtained from a man aged 55 to 69 with active or convalescent COVID-19.

This sequence joins TRBV3-1 (or the pseudogene TRBV3-2) and TRBJ1-5; D remains ambiguous. Germline V lookup: CDR1 LGHDT, CDR2 YNNKEL (reference sequence). The V end was cut by 2 bases, the J end by 4 bases, with 12 bases between. The length of the CDR3 is 15 residues. CDR3 region: CASSQLGSGNQPQHF. The DNA of the CDR3 is TGTGCCAGCAGCCAACTAGGAAGCGGGAATCAGCCCCAGCATTTT.

The sample holds a few counts of this clone. The chain links TRBV7-3 to TRBJ1-1, with a weak D call TRBD1 (5 bases). The CDR3 extends over 14 amino acids. The V end was cut by 2 bases, the J end by 5 bases, with 12 bases between. Germline-derived CDR1 and CDR2 are SGHTA and FQGTGA. The CDR3: CASSLYGGGTEAFF. As DNA, the CDR3 is TGTGCCAGCAGCTTATACGGGGGAGGAACTGAAGCTTTCTTT.

This clone was found a few times. The chain uses TRBV12-5 and TRBJ1-5, with D possibly matching TRBD1 (5 bases). Trimming cost V 3 bases and J 4 bases, with 7 bases left between them. The V gene's germline CDR1 is LGHNT and CDR2 FRNRAP. The CDR3 consists of 13 residues. The CDR3 DNA reads TGTGCTAGTGGTTTTCGGGGGAATCAGCCCCAGCATTTT. Its protein is CASGFRGNQPQHF.

This clone was seen a few times. The J gene is TRBJ1-1, the V gene TRBV5-1; weak D call: TRBD1 (5 bases). The CDR3 runs to 15 residues. Germline V gene sequence: CDR1 SGHRS, CDR2 YFSETQ. V shed 2 bases and J shed 4 bases, with 15 bases lying between them. For the CDR3, the DNA is TGCGCCAGCAGCTTTACCCCGGGGGTGGGCACTGAAGCTTTCTTT. Translated: CASSFTPGVGTEAFF. Supplemented by reference TRBV5-1 and TRBJ1-1, the full variable domain reads KAGVTQTPRYLIKTRGQQVTLSCSPISGHRSVSWYQQTPGQGLQFLFEYFSETQRNKGNFPGRFSGRQFSNSRSEMNVSTLELGDSALYLCASSFTPGVGTEAFFGQGTRLTVV.

CDR3 sequence (DNA): TGCGCCAGCAGCCCTCGCAACACCTACGAGCAGTACTTC. This encodes CASSPRNTYEQYF. The genes are TRBV4-1 and TRBJ2-7; D remains ambiguous. The CDR3 runs to 13 residues. The germline V gene has CDR1 MGHRA and CDR2 YSYEKL. V lost 4 bases and J 2 bases, leaving 9 bases between the germline ends.

The chain couples TRBV27 to TRBJ2-7, with TRBD1 as a possible D gene (6 bases). V was cut by 5 bases and J by 0 bases, with 8 bases left in between. Germline lookup yields CDR1 MNHEY and CDR2 SMNVEV (reference sequence). The CDR3 has 13 residues. CDR3 bases: TGTGCCAGCAGTAGGGGGAGCTCCTACGAGCAGTACTTC. It codes for CASSRGSSYEQYF.

By share, this clone counts as medium-sized (0.01 to 0.1%). The chain carries TRBV5-1 and TRBJ1-4; tentative D call: TRBD1 (6 bases). With 0 bases removed from V and 6 bases from J, the gap between germline ends came to 9 bases. The CDR3 has 14 amino acids. CDR1 SGHRS and CDR2 YFSETQ come from the germline V gene. The CDR3 is CASSLGRGDEKLFF. DNA of the CDR3: TGCGCCAGCAGCTTGGGCAGGGGTGATGAAAAACTGTTTTTT.

V usage is TRBV10-1 and J usage is TRBJ2-1; D unclear. There are 15 residues in the CDR3. Germline values: CDR1 WNHNN, CDR2 SYGVQD (reference sequence). V dropped 3 bases and J dropped 6 bases, with 15 bases sitting between them. The CDR3 DNA follows: TGCGCCAGCAGTGACCCATCTACGGCGGCCAATGAGCAGTTCTTC. Amino acids: CASSDPSTAANEQFF.

This clone appeared a single time. J is TRBJ1-4 and V is TRBV27; 7 nucleotides agree with TRBD1. This CDR3 region has 15 residues. CDR1 and CDR2 from the germline V gene are MNHEY and SMNVEV (reference sequence). V was clipped by 2 bases and J by 8 bases; unmatched bases: 8. The CDR3 DNA reads as TGTGCCAGCAGTTTACGGGCGACAGGGACAGAAAAACTGTTTTTT. It specifies CASSLRATGTEKLFF.

The CDR3 bases are TGTGCCTCTCAGGGCTGGACAGGGAACGAGCAGTACTTC. Protein product: CASQGWTGNEQYF. V and J are TRBV10-3 and TRBJ2-7; 8 nucleotides agree with TRBD1. Germline CDR1 is ENHRY and CDR2 is SYGVKD. The CDR3 covers 13 residues. The V and J ends lost 11 bases and 5 bases, in that order; junction bases with no gene match: 11.

The chain couples TRBV6-5 to TRBJ1-3; D not resolved. With 5 bases removed from V and 4 bases from J, the gap between germline ends came to 6 bases. The CDR3 is made up of 12 amino acids. The germline CDR1 and CDR2 sequences are MNHEY and SVGAGI. DNA for the CDR3: TGTGCCAGCAGTCTGACAGGAAACACCATATATTTT. Residues: CASSLTGNTIYF.

This clone was picked up a small number of times. The gene calls are TRBV5-4 and TRBJ1-2, with 10 bases lining up with TRBD1. Trimming removed 5 bases from V and 5 bases from J; junction bases left unmatched: 15. Germline CDR1 SGHNT, CDR2 YYREEE (reference sequence). The CDR3 loop spans 17 amino acids. CDR3: CASRHSTGQGLPYGYTF. In nucleotides, the CDR3 is TGTGCCAGCAGGCATTCGACGGGACAGGGGCTCCCTTATGGCTACACCTTC.

This clone was observed a few times. The chain employs TRBV5-8 and TRBJ2-5; TRBD2 might be the D (6 bases). Germline assignment: CDR1 SGHTS and CDR2 YDEGEE. The CDR3 has 14 residues. Trimming took 4 bases from V and 5 from J, leaving 15 bases between them. The CDR3 here is CASSPGLPTETQYF. The CDR3 region has the DNA TGTGCCAGCAGCCCGGGACTCCCGACCGAGACCCAGTACTTC.

The rearrangement joins TRBV4-1 to TRBJ1-1; tentative D call: TRBD1 (6 bases). The germline gives CDR1 MGHRA, CDR2 YSYEKL. The CDR3 is 15 amino acids. V shed 1 base and J shed 1 base, with 10 bases lying between them. CDR3 bases: TGCGCCAGCAGCCAAGGCCGGGACAAGAACACTGAAGCTTTCTTT. Translated: CASSQGRDKNTEAFF.

The V call is TRBV4-1, the J call TRBJ2-5; the match to TRBD1 covers 9 bases. CDR1 and CDR2 from the germline V gene are MGHRA and YSYEKL. With V trimmed by 0 bases and J by 5 bases, 7 bases remained unmatched. This CDR3 comprises 16 residues. The CDR3 nucleotides read TGCGCCAGCAGCCAAGAAAGAACAGGGGGCTGGGAGACCCAGTACTTC. Its translation: CASSQERTGGWETQYF.

This clone appeared a few times. CDR3 sequence (DNA): TGCGCCAGCAGCCTTCGACTAGCGGGGGACCACAATGAGCAGTTCTTC. Translation gives CASSLRLAGDHNEQFF. This chain links TRBV4-1 with TRBJ2-1; 12 positions agree with TRBD2. V shed 4 bases, J shed 5 bases, and the junction held 6 bases outside the gene matches. Germline V gives CDR1 MGHRA, CDR2 YSYEKL. This CDR3 has 16 amino acids.

The CDR3 bases are TGTGCCAGCAGTGAAGCGGAACAGAACAATGAGCAGTTCTTC. Its protein is CASSEAEQNNEQFF. This chain uses TRBV2 with TRBJ2-1; no clear D gene. Germline V gene lookup returns CDR1 SNHLY and CDR2 FYNNEI. The ends were cut back, 0 bases at V and 5 bases at J, with 8 bases in the middle. The CDR3 runs 14 residues.